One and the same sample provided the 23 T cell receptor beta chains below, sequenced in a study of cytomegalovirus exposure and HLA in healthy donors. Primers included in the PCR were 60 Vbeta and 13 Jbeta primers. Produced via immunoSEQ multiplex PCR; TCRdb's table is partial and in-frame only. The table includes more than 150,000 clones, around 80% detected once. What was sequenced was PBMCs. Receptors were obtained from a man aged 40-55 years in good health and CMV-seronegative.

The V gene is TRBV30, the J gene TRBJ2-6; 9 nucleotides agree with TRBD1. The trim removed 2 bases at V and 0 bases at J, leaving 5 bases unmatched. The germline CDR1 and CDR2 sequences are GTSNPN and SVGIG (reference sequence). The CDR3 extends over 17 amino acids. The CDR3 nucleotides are TGTGCCTGGAGTCTAATGACAGGGGGCTCTGGGGCCAACGTCCTGACTTTC. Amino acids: CAWSLMTGGSGANVLTF.

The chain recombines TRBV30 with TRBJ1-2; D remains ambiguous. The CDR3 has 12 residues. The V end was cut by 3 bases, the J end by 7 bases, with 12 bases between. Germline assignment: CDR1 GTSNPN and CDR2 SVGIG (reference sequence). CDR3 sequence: CAWSPQVGGYTF. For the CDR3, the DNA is TGTGCCTGGAGCCCCCAGGTTGGTGGCTACACCTTC.

The CDR3 bases are TGTGCCATCAGTTCCGGGACAGGGGCTCAGCCCCAGCATTTT. Protein sequence: CAISSGTGAQPQHF. The rearrangement links TRBV10-3 to TRBJ1-5, with TRBD1 matching 10 bases. The CDR3 contains 14 residues. CDR1 ENHRY and CDR2 SYGVKD come from the germline V gene. J was trimmed by 6 bases and V by 5 bases; bases with no gene match: 4.

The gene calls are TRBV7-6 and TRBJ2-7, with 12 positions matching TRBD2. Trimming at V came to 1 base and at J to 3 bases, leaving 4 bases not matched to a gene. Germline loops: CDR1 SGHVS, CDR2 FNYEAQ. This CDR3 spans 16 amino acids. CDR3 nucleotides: TGTGCCAGCAGCTTAGGGGCTAGCGGGGGGGGCTACGAGCAGTACTTC. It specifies CASSLGASGGGYEQYF. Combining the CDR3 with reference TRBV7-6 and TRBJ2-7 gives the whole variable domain GAGVSQSPRYKVTKRGQDVALRCDPISGHVSLYWYRQALGQGPEFLTYFNYEAQQDKSGLPNDRFSAERPEGSISTLTIQRTEQRDSAMYRCASSLGASGGGYEQYFGPGTRLTVT.

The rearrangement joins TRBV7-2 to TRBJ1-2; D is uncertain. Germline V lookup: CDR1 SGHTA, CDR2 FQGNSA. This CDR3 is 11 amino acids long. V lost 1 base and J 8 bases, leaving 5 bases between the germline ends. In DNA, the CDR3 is TGTGCCAGCAGCTTAGGTCTGGGCTACACCTTC. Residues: CASSLGLGYTF.

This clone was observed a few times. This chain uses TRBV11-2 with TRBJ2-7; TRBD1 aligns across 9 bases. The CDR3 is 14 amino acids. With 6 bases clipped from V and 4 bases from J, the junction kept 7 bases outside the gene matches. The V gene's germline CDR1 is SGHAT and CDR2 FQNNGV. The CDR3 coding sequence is TGTGCCAGCAGGCAGCGAGGACAGGGGTACGAGCAGTACTTC. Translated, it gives CASRQRGQGYEQYF.

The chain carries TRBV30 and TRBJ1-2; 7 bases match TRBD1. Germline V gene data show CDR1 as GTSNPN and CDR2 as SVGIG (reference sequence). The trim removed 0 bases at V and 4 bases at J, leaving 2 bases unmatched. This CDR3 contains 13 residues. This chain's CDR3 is CAWSVGQTYGYTF. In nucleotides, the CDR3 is TGTGCCTGGAGTGTGGGACAGACCTATGGCTACACCTTC.

This CDR3 is CASRPRDSHNEKLFF. CDR3 coding DNA: TGTGCCAGCAGACCTCGGGACAGTCATAATGAAAAACTGTTTTTT. The genes are TRBV6-5 and TRBJ1-4, with TRBD1 matching over 7 bases. The trim removed 6 bases at V and 4 bases at J, leaving 8 bases unmatched. The CDR3 runs 15 residues. Germline values: CDR1 MNHEY, CDR2 SVGAGI.

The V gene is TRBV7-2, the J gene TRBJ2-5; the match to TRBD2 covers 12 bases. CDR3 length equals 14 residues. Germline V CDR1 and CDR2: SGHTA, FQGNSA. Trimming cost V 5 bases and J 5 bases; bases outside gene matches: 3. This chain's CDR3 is CASSPSGRGETQYF. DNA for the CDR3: TGTGCCAGCAGCCCTAGCGGGAGGGGCGAGACCCAGTACTTC.

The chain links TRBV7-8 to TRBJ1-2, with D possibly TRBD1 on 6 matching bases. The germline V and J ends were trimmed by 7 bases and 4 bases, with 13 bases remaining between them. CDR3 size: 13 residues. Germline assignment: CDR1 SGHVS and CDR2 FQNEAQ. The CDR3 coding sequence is TGTGCCAGCACCTCGGGACAAGGCTATGGCTACACCTTC. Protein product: CASTSGQGYGYTF.

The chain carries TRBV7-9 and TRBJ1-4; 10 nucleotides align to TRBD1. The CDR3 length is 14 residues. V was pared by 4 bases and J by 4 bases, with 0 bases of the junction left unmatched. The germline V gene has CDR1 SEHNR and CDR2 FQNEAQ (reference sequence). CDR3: CASSWDRGNEKLFF. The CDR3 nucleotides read TGTGCCAGCAGCTGGGACAGGGGTAATGAAAAACTGTTTTTT. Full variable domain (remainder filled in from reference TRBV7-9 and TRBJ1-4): DTGVSQNPRHKITKRGQNVTFRCDPISEHNRLYWYRQTLGQGPEFLTYFQNEAQLEKSRLLSDRFSAERPKGSFSTLEIQRTEQGDSAMYLCASSWDRGNEKLFFGSGTQLSVL.

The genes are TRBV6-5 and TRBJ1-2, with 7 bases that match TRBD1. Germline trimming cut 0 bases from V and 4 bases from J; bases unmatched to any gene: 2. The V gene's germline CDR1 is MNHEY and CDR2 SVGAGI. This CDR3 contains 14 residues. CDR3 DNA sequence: TGTGCCAGCAGTTACTCCCCAGGGGGCTATGGCTACACCTTC. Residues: CASSYSPGGYGYTF.

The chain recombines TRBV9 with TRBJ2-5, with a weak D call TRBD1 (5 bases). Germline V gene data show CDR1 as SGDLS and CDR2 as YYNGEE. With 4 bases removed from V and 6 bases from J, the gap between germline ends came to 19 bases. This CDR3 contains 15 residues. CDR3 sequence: CASSPTVQGGKTQYF. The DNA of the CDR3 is TGTGCCAGCAGCCCCACGGTGCAGGGTGGGAAGACCCAGTACTTC.

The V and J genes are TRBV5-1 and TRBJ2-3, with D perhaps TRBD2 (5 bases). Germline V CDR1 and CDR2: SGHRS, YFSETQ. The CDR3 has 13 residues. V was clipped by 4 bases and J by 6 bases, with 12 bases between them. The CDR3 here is CASSPVSGDTQYF. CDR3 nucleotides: TGCGCCAGCAGCCCCGTCTCGGGGGATACGCAGTATTTT.

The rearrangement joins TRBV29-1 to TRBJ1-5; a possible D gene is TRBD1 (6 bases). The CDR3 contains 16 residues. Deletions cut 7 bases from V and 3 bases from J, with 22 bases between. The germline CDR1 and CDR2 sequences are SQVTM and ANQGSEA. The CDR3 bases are TGCAGCGGCGATTGGGGGCCTCTGAGGTCCAATCAGCCCCAGCATTTT. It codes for CSGDWGPLRSNQPQHF.

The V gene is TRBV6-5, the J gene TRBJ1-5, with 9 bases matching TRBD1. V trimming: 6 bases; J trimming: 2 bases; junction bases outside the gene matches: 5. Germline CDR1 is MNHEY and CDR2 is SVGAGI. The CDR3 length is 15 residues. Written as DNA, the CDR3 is TGTGCCAGCAGCCCGACAGGGGGGGGCAATCAGCCCCAGCATTTT. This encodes CASSPTGGGNQPQHF.

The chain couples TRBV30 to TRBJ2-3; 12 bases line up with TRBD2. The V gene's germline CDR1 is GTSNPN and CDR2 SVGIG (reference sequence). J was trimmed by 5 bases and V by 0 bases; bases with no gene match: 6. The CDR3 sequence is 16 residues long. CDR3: CAWSVPSGGAKDTQYF. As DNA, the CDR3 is TGTGCCTGGAGTGTACCTAGCGGGGGGGCAAAAGATACGCAGTATTTT.

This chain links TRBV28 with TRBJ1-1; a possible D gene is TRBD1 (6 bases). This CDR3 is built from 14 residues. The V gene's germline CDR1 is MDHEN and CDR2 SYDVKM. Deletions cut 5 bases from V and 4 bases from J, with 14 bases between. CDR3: CASSLRTALTEAFF. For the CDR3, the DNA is TGTGCCAGCAGTCTTAGGACAGCGCTCACTGAAGCTTTCTTT.

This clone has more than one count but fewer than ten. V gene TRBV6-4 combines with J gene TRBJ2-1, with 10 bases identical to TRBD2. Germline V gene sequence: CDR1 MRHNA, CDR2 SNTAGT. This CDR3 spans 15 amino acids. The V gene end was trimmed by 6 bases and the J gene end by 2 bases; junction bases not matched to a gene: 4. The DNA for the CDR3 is TGTGCCAGCAGCCGGACTAGCGGCCCCTACAATGAGCAGTTCTTC. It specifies CASSRTSGPYNEQFF.

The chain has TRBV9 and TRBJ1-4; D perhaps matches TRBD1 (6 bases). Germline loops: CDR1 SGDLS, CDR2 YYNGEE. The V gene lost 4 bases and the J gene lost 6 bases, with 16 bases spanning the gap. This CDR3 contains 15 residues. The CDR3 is CASSPGQTFDEKLFF. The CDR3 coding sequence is TGTGCCAGCAGCCCCGGACAGACCTTCGATGAAAAACTGTTTTTT.

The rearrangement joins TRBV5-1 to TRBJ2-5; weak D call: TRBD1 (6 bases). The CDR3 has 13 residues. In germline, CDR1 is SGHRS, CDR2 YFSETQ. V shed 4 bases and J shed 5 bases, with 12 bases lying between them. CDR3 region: CASSVTGAETQYF. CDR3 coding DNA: TGCGCCAGCAGCGTGACAGGAGCGGAGACCCAGTACTTC.

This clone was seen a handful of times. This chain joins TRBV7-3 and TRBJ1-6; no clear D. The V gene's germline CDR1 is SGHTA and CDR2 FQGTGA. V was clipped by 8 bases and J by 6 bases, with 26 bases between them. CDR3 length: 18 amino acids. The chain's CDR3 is CASPFLPWEPSSNSPLHF. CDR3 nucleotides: TGTGCCAGCCCTTTCTTACCTTGGGAGCCGTCATCTAATTCACCCCTCCACTTT. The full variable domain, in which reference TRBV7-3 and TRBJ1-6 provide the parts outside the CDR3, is GAGVSQTPSNKVTEKGKYVELRCDPISGHTALYWYRQSLGQGPEFLIYFQGTGAADDSGLPNDRFFAVRPEGSVSTLKIQRTERGDSAVYLCASPFLPWEPSSNSPLHFGNGTRLTVT.

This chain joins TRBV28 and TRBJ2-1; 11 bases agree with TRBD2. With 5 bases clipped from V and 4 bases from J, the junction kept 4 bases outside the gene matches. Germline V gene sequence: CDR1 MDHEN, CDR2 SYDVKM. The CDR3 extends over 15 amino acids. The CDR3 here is CASSRTSGSYNEQFF. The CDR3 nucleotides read TGTGCCAGCAGTCGTACTAGCGGGAGTTACAATGAGCAGTTCTTC.